This is a list of T cell receptor beta chains from one sample in a study of blood T cells in healthy people across ages. TCRdb reprocessed the 5' RACE reads via MiXCR and lists one record per CDR3 protein. The table records 1.5 million to 2 million distinct CDR3 sequences, 25% to 30% of them present only once. Sequencing used blood. Receptor source: a woman aged 25 to 39 in good health. Both conserved end residues are part of each CDR3. Each record gives: D gene, V gene, clone size, J gene, CDR3 protein, CDR3 DNA. A D gene is named only where the DNA matches it firmly. The size of a clone is reported for some rows only, either as once, few or many, or as a class for expanded clones.

d_gene: -; v_gene: TRBV6-5; abundance: -; j_gene: TRBJ1-2; CDR3aa: CASRRQKYYGYTF; CDR3nt: TGTGCCAGCAGGCGACAGAAGTACTATGGCTACACCTTC
d_gene: -; v_gene: TRBV10-3; abundance: -; j_gene: TRBJ2-3; CDR3aa: CAISESGLPGDTQYF; CDR3nt: TGTGCCATCAGTGAGTCGGGACTCCCAGGGGATACGCAGTATTTT
d_gene: -; v_gene: TRBV2; abundance: -; j_gene: TRBJ2-7; CDR3aa: CASSEGRGSLTYEQYF; CDR3nt: TGTGCCAGCAGTGAAGGGAGGGGCAGCCTCACCTACGAGCAGTACTTC
d_gene: -; v_gene: TRBV6-1; abundance: -; j_gene: TRBJ2-7; CDR3aa: CASIGGASYEQYF; CDR3nt: TGTGCCAGCATTGGAGGGGCGTCCTACGAGCAGTACTTC
d_gene: TRBD1; v_gene: TRBV2; abundance: many; j_gene: TRBJ1-2; CDR3aa: CASSEEDRDYGYTF; CDR3nt: TGTGCCAGCAGTGAGGAGGACAGGGACTATGGCTACACCTTC
d_gene: -; v_gene: TRBV18; abundance: -; j_gene: TRBJ2-4; CDR3aa: CASSLNDGTKNIQYF; CDR3nt: TGTGCCAGCTCTCTCAACGATGGAACCAAAAACATTCAGTACTTC
d_gene: -; v_gene: TRBV5-1; abundance: -; j_gene: TRBJ2-2; CDR3aa: CASSLGPSTSSTGELFF; CDR3nt: TGCGCCAGCAGCCTAGGACCTTCGACATCCAGCACCGGGGAGCTGTTTTTT
d_gene: -; v_gene: TRBV5-1; abundance: few; j_gene: TRBJ2-5; CDR3aa: CASSFDGPWSTQYF; CDR3nt: TGCGCCAGCAGCTTTGACGGCCCATGGTCGACCCAGTACTTC
d_gene: TRBD2; v_gene: TRBV12-3/TRBV12-4; abundance: many; j_gene: TRBJ2-5; CDR3aa: CASSFSGREETQYF; CDR3nt: TGTGCCAGCAGTTTTAGCGGGAGGGAAGAGACCCAGTACTTC
d_gene: -; v_gene: TRBV7-2; abundance: few; j_gene: TRBJ2-1; CDR3aa: CASSLEGNRVYTEQFF; CDR3nt: TGTGCCAGCAGCCTAGAGGGCAACAGGGTCTACACTGAGCAGTTCTTC
d_gene: -; v_gene: TRBV7-2; abundance: few; j_gene: TRBJ2-1; CDR3aa: CSSSPLAGARYNEQFF; CDR3nt: TGTTCCAGCAGCCCCCTCGCGGGGGCTAGGTACAATGAGCAGTTCTTC
d_gene: -; v_gene: TRBV5-1; abundance: many; j_gene: TRBJ2-5; CDR3aa: CASSFRSAQETQYF; CDR3nt: TGCGCCAGCAGCTTCCGCAGCGCTCAAGAGACCCAGTACTTC
d_gene: -; v_gene: TRBV6-6; abundance: -; j_gene: TRBJ2-7; CDR3aa: CASSYLGDTYEQYF; CDR3nt: TGTGCCAGCAGTTATCTAGGGGATACCTACGAGCAGTACTTC
d_gene: TRBD1; v_gene: TRBV2; abundance: few; j_gene: TRBJ2-3; CDR3aa: CAPRDRETDTQYF; CDR3nt: TGTGCCCCCAGGGACAGGGAAACAGATACGCAGTATTTT
d_gene: -; v_gene: TRBV5-1; abundance: -; j_gene: TRBJ2-1; CDR3aa: CASSLEGGAGNEQFF; CDR3nt: TGCGCCAGCAGCTTGGAGGGGGGGGCAGGCAATGAGCAGTTCTTC
d_gene: TRBD1; v_gene: TRBV7-9; abundance: many; j_gene: TRBJ1-6; CDR3aa: CASRPDRGNSPLHF; CDR3nt: TGTGCCAGCAGGCCTGACAGGGGCAATTCACCCCTCCACTTT
d_gene: -; v_gene: TRBV5-1; abundance: -; j_gene: TRBJ2-1; CDR3aa: CASSFRLGGGEQFF; CDR3nt: TGCGCCAGCAGCTTTAGACTAGGGGGCGGTGAGCAGTTCTTC